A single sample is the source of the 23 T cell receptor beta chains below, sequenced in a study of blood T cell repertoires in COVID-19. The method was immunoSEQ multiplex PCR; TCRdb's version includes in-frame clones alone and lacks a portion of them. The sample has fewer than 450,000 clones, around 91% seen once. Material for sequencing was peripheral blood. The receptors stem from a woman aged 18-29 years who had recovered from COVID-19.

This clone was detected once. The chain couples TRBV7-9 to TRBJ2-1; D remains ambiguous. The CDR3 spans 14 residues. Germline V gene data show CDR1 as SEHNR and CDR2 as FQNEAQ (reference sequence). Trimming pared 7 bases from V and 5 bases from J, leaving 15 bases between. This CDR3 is CASTFGVLDNEQFF. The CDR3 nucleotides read TGTGCCAGCACCTTTGGAGTTCTAGACAATGAGCAGTTCTTC.

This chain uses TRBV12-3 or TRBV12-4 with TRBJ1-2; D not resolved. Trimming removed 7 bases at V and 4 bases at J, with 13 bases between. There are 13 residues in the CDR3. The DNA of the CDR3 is TGTGCCAGCACTCCTAGCAGGTCCTATGGCTACACCTTC. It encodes CASTPSRSYGYTF.

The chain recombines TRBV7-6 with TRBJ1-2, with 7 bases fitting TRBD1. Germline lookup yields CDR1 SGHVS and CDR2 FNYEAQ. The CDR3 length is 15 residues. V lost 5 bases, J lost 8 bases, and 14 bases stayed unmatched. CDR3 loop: CASSLAGGEVRGYTF. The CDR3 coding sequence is TGTGCCAGCAGCCTTGCAGGGGGTGAGGTTAGGGGCTACACCTTC.

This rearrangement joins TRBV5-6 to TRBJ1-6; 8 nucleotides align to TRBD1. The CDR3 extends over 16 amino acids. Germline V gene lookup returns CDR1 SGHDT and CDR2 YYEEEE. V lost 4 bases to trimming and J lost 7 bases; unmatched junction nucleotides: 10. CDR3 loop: CASSIYRGARNSPLHF. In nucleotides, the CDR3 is TGTGCCAGCAGCATTTACAGGGGGGCGCGGAATTCACCCCTCCACTTT.

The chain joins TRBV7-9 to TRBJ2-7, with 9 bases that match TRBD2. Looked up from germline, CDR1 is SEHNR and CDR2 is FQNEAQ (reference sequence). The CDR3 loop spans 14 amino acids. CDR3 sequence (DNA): TGTGCCAGCAGCCCGGGACTAGCCTCCTTCGAGCAGTACGTC. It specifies CASSPGLASFEQYV.

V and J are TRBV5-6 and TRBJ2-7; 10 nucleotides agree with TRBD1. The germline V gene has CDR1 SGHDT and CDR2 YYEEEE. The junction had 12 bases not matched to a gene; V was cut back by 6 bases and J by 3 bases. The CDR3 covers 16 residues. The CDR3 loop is CASTDRGRLARYEQYV. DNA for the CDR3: TGTGCCAGCACCGACAGGGGGCGATTGGCCCGCTACGAGCAGTACGTC.

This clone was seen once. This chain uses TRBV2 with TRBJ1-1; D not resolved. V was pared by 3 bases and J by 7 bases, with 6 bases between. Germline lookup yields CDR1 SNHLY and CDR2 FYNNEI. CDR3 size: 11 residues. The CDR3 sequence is CASSDRNEAFF. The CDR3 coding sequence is TGTGCCAGCAGTGACAGGAATGAAGCTTTCTTT. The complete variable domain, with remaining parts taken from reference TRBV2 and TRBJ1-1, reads EPEVTQTPSHQVTQMGQEVILRCVPISNHLYFYWYRQILGQKVEFLVSFYNNEISEKSEIFDDQFSVERPDGSNFTLKIRSTKLEDSAMYFCASSDRNEAFFGQGTRLTVV.

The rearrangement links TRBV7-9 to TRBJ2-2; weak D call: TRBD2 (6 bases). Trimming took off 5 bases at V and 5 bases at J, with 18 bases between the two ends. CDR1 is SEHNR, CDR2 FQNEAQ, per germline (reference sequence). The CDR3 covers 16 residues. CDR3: CASSAPFDRETGELFF. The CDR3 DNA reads TGTGCCAGCAGCGCCCCTTTTGACCGGGAGACCGGGGAGCTGTTTTTT.

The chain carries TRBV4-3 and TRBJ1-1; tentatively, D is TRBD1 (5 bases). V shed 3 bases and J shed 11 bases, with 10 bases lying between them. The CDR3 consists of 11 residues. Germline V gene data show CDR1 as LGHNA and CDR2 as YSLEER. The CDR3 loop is CASSQGGGAFF. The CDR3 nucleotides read TGCGCCAGCAGCCAGGGGGGTGGGGCTTTCTTT.

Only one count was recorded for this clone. For the CDR3, the DNA is TGTGCCAGCAGCTCAGCGGGAGAGGAGACCCAGTACTTC. This gives the protein CASSSAGEETQYF. The chain has TRBV6-6 and TRBJ2-5; TRBD2 aligns across 8 bases. Trimming cost V 6 bases and J 5 bases; bases outside gene matches: 5. The germline gives CDR1 MNHNY, CDR2 SVGAGI (reference sequence). The CDR3 sequence is 13 residues long.

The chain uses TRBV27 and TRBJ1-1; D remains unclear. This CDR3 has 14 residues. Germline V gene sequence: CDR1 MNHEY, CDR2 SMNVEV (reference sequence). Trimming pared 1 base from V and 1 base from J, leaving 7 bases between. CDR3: CASSLWQENTEAFF. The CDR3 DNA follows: TGTGCCAGCAGTTTATGGCAGGAGAACACTGAAGCTTTCTTT.

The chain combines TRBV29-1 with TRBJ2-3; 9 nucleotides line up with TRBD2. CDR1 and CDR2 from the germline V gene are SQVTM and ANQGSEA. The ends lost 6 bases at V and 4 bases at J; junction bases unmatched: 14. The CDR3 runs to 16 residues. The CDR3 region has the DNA TGCAGCGTGACCACGTTTGTTAGCGGGAGAGCAGATACGCAGTATTTT. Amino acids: CSVTTFVSGRADTQYF.

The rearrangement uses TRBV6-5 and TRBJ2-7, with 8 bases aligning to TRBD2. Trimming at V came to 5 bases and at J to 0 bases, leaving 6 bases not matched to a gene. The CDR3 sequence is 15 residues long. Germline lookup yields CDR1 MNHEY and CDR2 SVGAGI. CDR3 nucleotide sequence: TGTGCCAGCAGTCCCACTAGCGGTAGCTCCTACGAGCAGTACGTC. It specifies CASSPTSGSSYEQYV.

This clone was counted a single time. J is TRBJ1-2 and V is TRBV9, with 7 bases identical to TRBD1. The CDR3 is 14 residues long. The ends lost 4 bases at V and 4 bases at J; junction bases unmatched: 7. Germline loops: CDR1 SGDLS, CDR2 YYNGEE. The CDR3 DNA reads TGTGCCAGCAGCCCTGACAGGGAGGTCTATGGCTACACCTTC. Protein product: CASSPDREVYGYTF. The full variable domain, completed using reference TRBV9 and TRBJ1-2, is DSGVTQTPKHLITATGQRVTLRCSPRSGDLSVYWYQQSLDQGLQFLIQYYNGEERAKGNILERFSAQQFPDLHSELNLSSLELGDSALYFCASSPDREVYGYTFGSGTRLTVV.

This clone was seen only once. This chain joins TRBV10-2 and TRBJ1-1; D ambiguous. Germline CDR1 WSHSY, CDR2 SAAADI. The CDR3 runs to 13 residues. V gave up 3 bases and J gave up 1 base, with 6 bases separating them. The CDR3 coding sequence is TGCGCCAGCAGTGAATTCAAGAACACTGAAGCTTTCTTT. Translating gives CASSEFKNTEAFF.

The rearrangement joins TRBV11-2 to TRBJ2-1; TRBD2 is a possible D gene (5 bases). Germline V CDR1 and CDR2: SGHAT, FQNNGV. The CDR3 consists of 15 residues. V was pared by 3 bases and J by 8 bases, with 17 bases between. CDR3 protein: CASSFGGLLYDEQFF. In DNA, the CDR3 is TGTGCCAGCAGCTTTGGAGGCCTTCTATACGATGAGCAGTTCTTC.

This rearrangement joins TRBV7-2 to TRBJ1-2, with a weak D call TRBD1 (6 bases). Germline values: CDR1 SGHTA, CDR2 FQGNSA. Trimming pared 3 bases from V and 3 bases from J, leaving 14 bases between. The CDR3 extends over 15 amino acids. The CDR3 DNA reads TGTGCCAGCAGCTTTTCAGGGGCGGAAGACTATGGCTACACCTTC. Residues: CASSFSGAEDYGYTF. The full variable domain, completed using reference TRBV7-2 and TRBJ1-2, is GAGVSQSPSNKVTEKGKDVELRCDPISGHTALYWYRQSLGQGLEFLIYFQGNSAPDKSGLPSDRFSAERTGGSVSTLTIQRTQQEDSAVYLCASSFSGAEDYGYTFGSGTRLTVV.

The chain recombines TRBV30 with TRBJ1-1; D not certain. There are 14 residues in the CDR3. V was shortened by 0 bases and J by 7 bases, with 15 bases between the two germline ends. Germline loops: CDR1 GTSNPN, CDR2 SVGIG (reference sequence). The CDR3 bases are TGTGCCTGGAGTGTACGGAGGGATTTTGGTGAAGCTTTCTTT. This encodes CAWSVRRDFGEAFF.

The CDR3 DNA follows: TGTGCCAGTAGGGCGGGACAGCAAAGGAACACTGAAGCTTTCTTT. Its translation is CASRAGQQRNTEAFF. V is TRBV19 and J is TRBJ1-1; 7 positions match TRBD1. From germline, CDR1 is LNHDA and CDR2 SQIVND (reference sequence). The CDR3 is 15 amino acids. The ends lost 6 bases at V and 1 base at J; junction bases unmatched: 8. Full variable domain (rest looked up from reference TRBV19 and TRBJ1-1): DGGITQSPKYLFRKEGQNVTLSCEQNLNHDAMYWYRQDPGQGLRLIYYSQIVNDFQKGDIAEGYSVSREKKESFPLTVTSAQKNPTAFYLCASRAGQQRNTEAFFGQGTRLTVV.

CDR3 coding DNA: TGCGCCAGCAGCCAAGAAGGACTAGCGGGAACCACAGATACGCAGTATTTT. Protein product: CASSQEGLAGTTDTQYF. The rearrangement joins TRBV4-3 to TRBJ2-3; 12 bases align to TRBD2. Trimming cost V 0 bases and J 2 bases; bases outside gene matches: 3. CDR1 is LGHNA, CDR2 YSLEER, per germline. This CDR3 spans 17 amino acids.

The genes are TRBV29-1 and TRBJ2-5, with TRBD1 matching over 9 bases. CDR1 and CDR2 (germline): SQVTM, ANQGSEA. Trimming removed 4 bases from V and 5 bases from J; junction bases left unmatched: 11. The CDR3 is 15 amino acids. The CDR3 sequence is CSVVWTGDAAETQYF. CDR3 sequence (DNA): TGCAGCGTTGTTTGGACAGGGGACGCGGCGGAGACCCAGTACTTC.

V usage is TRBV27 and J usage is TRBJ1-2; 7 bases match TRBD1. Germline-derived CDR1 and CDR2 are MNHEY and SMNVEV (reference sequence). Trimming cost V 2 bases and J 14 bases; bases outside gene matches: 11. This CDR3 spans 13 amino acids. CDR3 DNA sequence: TGTGCCAGCAGTTTAACGACAGGGATGCGTCAAACCTTC. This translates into CASSLTTGMRQTF.

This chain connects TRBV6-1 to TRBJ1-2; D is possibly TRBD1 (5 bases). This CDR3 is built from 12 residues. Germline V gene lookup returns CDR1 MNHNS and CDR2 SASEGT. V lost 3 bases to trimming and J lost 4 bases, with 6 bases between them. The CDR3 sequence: CASSDRVYGYTF. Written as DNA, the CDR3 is TGTGCCAGCAGTGACAGGGTCTATGGCTACACCTTC.